This T cell receptor (beta chain) was identified in a study of T-cell memory formation after mild COVID-19. TCRdb ran MiXCR on the 5' RACE reads and lists one entry per CDR3 protein. The sample lists under 90,000 distinct CDR3 sequences; 11% to 15% were seen once. The CDR3 runs 17 residues. Germline CDR1 MGHRA, CDR2 YSYEKL. The V end lost 4 bases, the J end lost 0 bases, and 17 bases lay between the germline ends. The receptor was isolated from an adult woman who had mild COVID-19 (a few samples of this study predate the infection). Cell type and time point are not known. What was sequenced was PBMCs or a T cell subset sorted from them (not recorded which). The chain carries TRBV4-1 and TRBJ2-3, with D maybe TRBD1 (5 bases). In nucleotides, the CDR3 is TGCGCCAGCAGCCTAGTCAACTCAGGGCTTAGCACAGATACGCAGTATTTT. This sequence encodes CASSLVNSGLSTDTQYF.